This T cell receptor beta chain was captured by sequencing in a study of blood T cell repertoires in COVID-19. On the study more broadly: In each case, the material was cDNA or gDNA derived from T cells, B-cell-depleted T cells, or PBMCs.

The data were produced by immunoSEQ multiplex PCR, yet TCRdb's version contains in-frame clones alone and is incomplete. The table records around 65,000 clones, 76% of them present only once. The CDR3 is 13 residues long. Germline CDR1 is SGHDT and CDR2 is YYEEEE. V shed 3 bases and J 6 bases; nucleotides not matched to a gene: 5. The receptor's source is a woman aged 50 to 60 with active or convalescent COVID-19. Sequenced material: peripheral blood. The V and J genes are TRBV5-6 and TRBJ2-5, with TRBD2 matching 7 bases. CDR3 sequence (DNA): TGTGCCAGCAGCTCCGGGGAGGGGAAGACCCAGTACTTC. Amino acid sequence: CASSSGEGKTQYF.